This T cell receptor beta chain is drawn from a study of T cells in localized non-small cell lung cancer. The CDR3 extends over 16 amino acids. V lost 3 bases, J lost 1 base, and 2 bases stayed unmatched. Per the germline V gene, CDR1 is LGHNA and CDR2 is YSLEER. The method was immunoSEQ multiplex PCR; TCRdb's version includes in-frame clones alone and lacks a portion of them. The profile shows tens of thousands of clones, roughly 79% of them singletons. The receptor's source is a man aged 40 to 70 with stage II lung adenocarcinoma. The J gene is TRBJ2-2, the V gene TRBV4-3, with 10 nucleotides matching TRBD2. The sequencing here drew on PBMCs, taken before any cancer treatment. The DNA for the CDR3 is TGCGCCAGCAGCCAGCGACTAGCGGGGAACACCGGGGAGCTGTTTTTT. Translated, it gives CASSQRLAGNTGELFF.